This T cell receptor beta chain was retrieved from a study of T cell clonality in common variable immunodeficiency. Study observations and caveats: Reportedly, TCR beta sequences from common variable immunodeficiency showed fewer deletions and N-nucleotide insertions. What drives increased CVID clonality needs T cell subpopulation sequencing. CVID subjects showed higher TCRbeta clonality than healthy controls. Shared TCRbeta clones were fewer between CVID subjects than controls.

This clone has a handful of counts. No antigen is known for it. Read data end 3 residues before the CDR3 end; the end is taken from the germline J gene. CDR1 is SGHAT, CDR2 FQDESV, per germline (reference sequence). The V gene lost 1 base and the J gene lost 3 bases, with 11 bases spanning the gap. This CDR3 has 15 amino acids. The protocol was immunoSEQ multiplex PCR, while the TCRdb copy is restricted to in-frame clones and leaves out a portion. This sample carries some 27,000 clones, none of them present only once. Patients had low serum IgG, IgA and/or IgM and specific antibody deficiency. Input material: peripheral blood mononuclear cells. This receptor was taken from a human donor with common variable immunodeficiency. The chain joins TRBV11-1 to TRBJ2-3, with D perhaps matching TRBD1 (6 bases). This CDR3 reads CASSLGQAATDTQYF. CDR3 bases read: TGTGCCAGCAGCTTAGGACAGGCTGCAACAGATACG.